The 10 T cell receptor beta chains reported below all come from one sample, sequenced in a study of CXCR3-negative and CXCR3-positive naive CD8 T cells. Notes on the study in general: The TRB CDR3s that CXCR3-positive naive cells carried were more hydrophobic than those of CXCR3-negative naive cells.

The authors prepared UMI-labeled TRB cDNA libraries by 5' RACE. TCRdb reanalyzed the 5' RACE reads and collapses them to one entry per CDR3 protein, without DNA. This sample's table has over 95,000 distinct CDR3 sequences. Antigens of these TCRs are unknown. The specimen sequenced was naive CXCR3+ CD8+ T cells from blood. This sample's subset: CD45RO-CCR7+CD27+CD95- naive CD8+ T cells expressing CXCR3 (TNR3+). The receptors derive from a human donor in good health. Some clones in this sample may be carry-over from other donors' samples.

The chain combines TRBV12-3 or TRBV12-4 with TRBJ2-5. CDR3 length: 15 residues. The CDR3 loop reads CASSVQLWMAETQYF.

The gene calls are TRBV6-2 or TRBV6-3 and TRBJ2-1; the D call from TCRdb, TRBD1, cannot be confirmed without DNA. The CDR3 covers 15 residues. Germline CDR1 MNHEY, CDR2 SVGEGT. CDR3 residues: CASSYETGSYNEQFF.

The gene calls are TRBV6-2 or TRBV6-3 and TRBJ2-7. The CDR3 has 12 residues. Germline V CDR1 and CDR2: MNHEY, SVGEGT. This CDR3 reads CASSYKAAMQYF.

This chain's CDR3 is CSVEAPTSYEQYF. The chain couples TRBV29-1 to TRBJ2-7. This CDR3 region has 13 residues. CDR1 and CDR2 (germline): SQVTM, ANQGSEA.

The chain has TRBV29-1 and TRBJ2-2. The CDR3 contains 14 residues. The germline V gene encodes CDR1 SQVTM and CDR2 ANQGSEA. The CDR3 loop is CSVQSPKNTGELFF.

The chain combines TRBV15 with TRBJ2-3; TCRdb reports TRBD1, a call that lacks DNA to check it against. Germline V gene data show CDR1 as LNHNV and CDR2 as YYDKDF (reference sequence). The CDR3 has 13 residues. CDR3 protein: CATSKDRGGTQYF.

The V call is TRBV10-3, the J call TRBJ2-3; TCRdb's D gene call, TRBD1, goes unchecked for lack of DNA. CDR1 is ENHRY, CDR2 SYGVKD, per germline. This CDR3 has 17 residues. This CDR3 is CAISARSGTALTDTQYF.

This chain links TRBV12-5 with TRBJ2-1. The germline CDR1 and CDR2 sequences are LGHNT and FRNRAP. The CDR3 runs 15 residues. This CDR3 is CASGLEMVGYNEQFF.

The genes are TRBV25-1 and TRBJ2-2; the D gene TCRdb calls, TRBD2, cannot be checked with no DNA. Looked up from germline, CDR1 is MGHDK and CDR2 is SYGVNS. CDR3 length equals 15 residues. The CDR3 is CASSDPAGGLGELFF.

The chain couples TRBV10-1 to TRBJ2-7; the TCRdb D gene call, TRBD2, has no DNA to confirm it. CDR3 length: 15 residues. Germline V gene data show CDR1 as WNHNN and CDR2 as SYGVQD (reference sequence). The CDR3 here is CASSDIAGGPYEQYF.